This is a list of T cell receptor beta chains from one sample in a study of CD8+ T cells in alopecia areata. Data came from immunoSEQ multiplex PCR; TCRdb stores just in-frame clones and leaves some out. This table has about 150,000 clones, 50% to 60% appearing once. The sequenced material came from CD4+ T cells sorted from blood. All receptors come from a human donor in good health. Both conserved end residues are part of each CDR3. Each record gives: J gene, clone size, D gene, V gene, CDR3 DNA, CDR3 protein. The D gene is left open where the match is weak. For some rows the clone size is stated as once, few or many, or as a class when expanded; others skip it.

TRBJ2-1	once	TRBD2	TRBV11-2	TGTGCCAGCAGCCTGGGGGGGAGCTCCTACAATGAGCAGTTCTTC	CASSLGGSSYNEQFF
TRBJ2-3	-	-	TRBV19	TGTGCCAGTAGTATTGCGGCTGGGAGCACAGATACGCAGTATTTT	CASSIAAGSTDTQYF
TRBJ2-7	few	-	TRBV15	TGTGCCACCAGCACGCAGATCTCCTACGAGCAGTACTTC	CATSTQISYEQYF
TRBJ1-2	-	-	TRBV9	TGTGCCAGCAGGGGAACAGGAGAAGCTAACTATGGCTACACCTTC	CASRGTGEANYGYTF
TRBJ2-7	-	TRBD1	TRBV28	TGTGCCAGCAGTTTCTCGGGACAGGGGATCGAGCAGTACTTC	CASSFSGQGIEQYF
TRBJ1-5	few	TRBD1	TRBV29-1	TGCAGCGTTGCTGGGACAGGGGCGAATCAGCCCCAGCATTTT	CSVAGTGANQPQHF
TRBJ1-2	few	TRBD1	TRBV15	TGTGCCACCAGACCGAGGACAGGGAACTATGGCTACACCTTC	CATRPRTGNYGYTF
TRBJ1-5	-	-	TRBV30	TGTGCCTGGAGGGGGGCGGCCGGGCCCCAGCATTTT	CAWRGAAGPQHF
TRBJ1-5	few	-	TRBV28	TGTGCCAGCAGCCAGACCCTGAGGCCCCAGCATTTT	CASSQTLRPQHF
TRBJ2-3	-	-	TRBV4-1	TGTGCCAGCAGCCAACACCTCAGCACAGATACGCAGTATTTT	CASSQHLSTDTQYF
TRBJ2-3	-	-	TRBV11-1	TGTGCCAGCAGCTTAGAGGATACGCAGTATTTT	CASSLEDTQYF
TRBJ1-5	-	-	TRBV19	TGTGCCAGTAGTTCCCCCGGGACTCAGCATTTT	CASSSPGTQHF
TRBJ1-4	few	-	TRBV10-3	TGTGCCATCAGTGAAATCAGTGAAAAACTGTTTTTT	CAISEISEKLFF
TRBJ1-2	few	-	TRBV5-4	TGTGCCAGCAGCTCGGGAGACTATGGCTACACCTTC	CASSSGDYGYTF
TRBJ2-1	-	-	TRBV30	TGTGCCTCGGGATCCTACAATGAGCAGTTCTTC	CASGSYNEQFF
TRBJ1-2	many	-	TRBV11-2	TGTGCCAGCAGCTCTAGGTCGGCCACCTATGGCTACACCTTC	CASSSRSATYGYTF
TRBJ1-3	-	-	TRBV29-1	TGCAGCGCCCAACTTGGAAACACCATATATTTT	CSAQLGNTIYF
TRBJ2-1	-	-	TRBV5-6	TGTGCCAGCAGCCAACTCCAGCGGCCGGGATACAATGAGCAGTTCTTC	CASSQLQRPGYNEQFF
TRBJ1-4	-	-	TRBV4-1	TGCGCCAGCAGCCGCTCTGGGACCTCCGGAAATGAAAAACTGTTTTTT	CASSRSGTSGNEKLFF
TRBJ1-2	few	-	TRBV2	TGTGCCAGCAGTGCCAAGGGGGACTATGGCTACACCTTC	CASSAKGDYGYTF
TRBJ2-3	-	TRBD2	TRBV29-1	TGCAGCGTTGAAGATTGGACTAGCGGCCTTACACCGGATACGCAGTATTTT	CSVEDWTSGLTPDTQYF
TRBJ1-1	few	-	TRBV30	TGTGCCTGGAGTGTACAGTCAGGGAGGACTGAAGCTTTCTTT	CAWSVQSGRTEAFF
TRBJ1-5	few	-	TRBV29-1	TGCAGCGCAGGTACAGGGAATAAGCAGCCCCAGCATTTT	CSAGTGNKQPQHF
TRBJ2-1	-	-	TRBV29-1	TGCAGCGTTGAAGATCCAGGGAAAGGGGCCTACAATGAGCAGTTCTTC	CSVEDPGKGAYNEQFF
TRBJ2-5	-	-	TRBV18	TGTGCCAGCTCACCTCGACCGGAGACCCAGTACTTC	CASSPRPETQYF
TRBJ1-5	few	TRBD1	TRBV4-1	TGCGCCAGCAGACTAACCGGGACAGGGGTTAATCAGCCCCAGCATTTT	CASRLTGTGVNQPQHF
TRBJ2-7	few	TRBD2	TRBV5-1	TGCGCCAGCAGCCAAGGTAGCGGGAGAACCTACGAGCAGTACTTC	CASSQGSGRTYEQYF
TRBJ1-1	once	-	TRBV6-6	TGTGCCAGCAGAGCAAACACTGAAGCTTTCTTT	CASRANTEAFF
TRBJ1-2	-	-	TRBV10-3	TGTGCCATCAGTGAGACGGTCTATGGCTACACCTTC	CAISETVYGYTF
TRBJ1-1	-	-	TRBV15	TGTGCCACCAGCACCCGGGGCGCCAGGACAGCTTTCTTT	CATSTRGARTAFF
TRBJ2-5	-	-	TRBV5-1	TGCGCCAGCAGCGAACCGGACAGACCAGAGACCCAGTACTTC	CASSEPDRPETQYF
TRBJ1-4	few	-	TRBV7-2	TGTGCCAGCAGCTTAAGGCGGAATGAAAAACTGTTTTTT	CASSLRRNEKLFF
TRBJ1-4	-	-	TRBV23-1	TGCGCCAGCAGTCAGCCTGTGGGGGACGCAACTAATGAAAAACTGTTTTTT	CASSQPVGDATNEKLFF
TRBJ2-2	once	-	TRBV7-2	TGTGCCAGCAGCTCGAGACTTGGCCGGGCCGGGGAGCTGTTTTTT	CASSSRLGRAGELFF
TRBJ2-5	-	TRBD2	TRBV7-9	TGTGCCAGCAGCCCCCCATTCCGACTAGCGGGACAAGAGACCCAGTACTTC	CASSPPFRLAGQETQYF
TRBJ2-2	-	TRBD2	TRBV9	TGTGCCAGCAGCGTAAGTGCGGGAGTACGCACCGGGGAGCTGTTTTTT	CASSVSAGVRTGELFF
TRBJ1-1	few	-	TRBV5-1	TGCGCCAGCAGCCCAGGGGTAGGGCACACTGAAGCTTTCTTT	CASSPGVGHTEAFF
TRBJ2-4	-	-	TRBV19	TGTGCCAGTAGGTCGAAAACCGACATTCAGTACTTC	CASRSKTDIQYF
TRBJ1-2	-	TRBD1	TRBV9	TGTGCCAGCAGCGCTCACCCCGGGACAGGAGACCCGAACTATGGCTACACCTTC	CASSAHPGTGDPNYGYTF
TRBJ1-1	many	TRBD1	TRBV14	TGTGCCAGCAGCCATCCCCGAGACAGGGGCTACGGGATGAACACTGAAGCTTTCTTT	CASSHPRDRGYGMNTEAFF
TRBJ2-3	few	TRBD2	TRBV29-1	TGCAGCGTTGCTGGGCTAGCGGGAGGCACAGATACGCAGTATTTT	CSVAGLAGGTDTQYF
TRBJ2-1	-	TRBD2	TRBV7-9	TGTGCCAGCAATGGCGGGAGGGAGAACAATGAGCAGTTCTTC	CASNGGRENNEQFF
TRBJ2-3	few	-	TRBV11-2	TGTGCCAGCAGCTTAGCGGGGACCTATACGCAGTATTTT	CASSLAGTYTQYF
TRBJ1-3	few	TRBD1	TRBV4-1	TGCGCCAGCAGCTGGCCAAGGACAGGGGGAAACACCATATATTTT	CASSWPRTGGNTIYF
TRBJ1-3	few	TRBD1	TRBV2	TGTGCCAGCAGACCCGGGACAGCCTCTGGAAACACCATATATTTT	CASRPGTASGNTIYF
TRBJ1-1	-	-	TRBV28	TGTGCCAGCAAATTAACAGGGAACACTGAAGCTTTCTTT	CASKLTGNTEAFF
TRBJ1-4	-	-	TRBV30	TGTGCCTGGAGCCCCTCAGATACGAGAAAACTGTTTTTT	CAWSPSDTRKLFF
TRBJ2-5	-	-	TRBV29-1	TGCAGTTGCAAGGAGGAGACCCAGTACTTC	CSCKEETQYF
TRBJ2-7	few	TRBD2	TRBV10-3	TGTGCCATCAGGAAAGCGGGAGACTCATCCGAGCAGTACTTC	CAIRKAGDSSEQYF
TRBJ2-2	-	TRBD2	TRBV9	TGTGCCAGCAGCGTAGTCAGACTAGCGGGAGACACCGGGGAGCTGTTTTTT	CASSVVRLAGDTGELFF
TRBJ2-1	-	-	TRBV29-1	TGCAGCGTCAACCGGGACACATACAATGAGCAGTTCTTC	CSVNRDTYNEQFF
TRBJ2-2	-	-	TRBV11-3	TGTGCCAGCCAGCAGTGGAACACCGGGGAGCTGTTTTTT	CASQQWNTGELFF
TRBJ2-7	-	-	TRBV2	TGTGCCAGCAGTGAAGACAGGGTATGGGACGAGCAGTACTTC	CASSEDRVWDEQYF
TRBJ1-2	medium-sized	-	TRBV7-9	TGTGCCAGCAGCTCCAGTAACTATGGCTACACCTTC	CASSSSNYGYTF
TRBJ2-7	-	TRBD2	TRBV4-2	TGTGCCAGCAGCCCGCTAGCGGGAGGATACACGACCTACGAGCAGTACTTC	CASSPLAGGYTTYEQYF